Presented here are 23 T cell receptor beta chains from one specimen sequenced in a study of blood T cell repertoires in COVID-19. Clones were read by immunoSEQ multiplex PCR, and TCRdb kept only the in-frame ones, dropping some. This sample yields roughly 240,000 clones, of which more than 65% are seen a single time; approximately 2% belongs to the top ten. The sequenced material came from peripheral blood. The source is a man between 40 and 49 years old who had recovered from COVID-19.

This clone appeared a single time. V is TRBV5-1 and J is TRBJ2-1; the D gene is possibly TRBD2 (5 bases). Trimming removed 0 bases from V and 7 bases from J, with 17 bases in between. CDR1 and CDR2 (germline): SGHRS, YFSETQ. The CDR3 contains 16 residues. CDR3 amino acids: CASSLDVGSKGNEQFF. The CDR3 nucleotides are TGCGCCAGCAGCTTGGATGTAGGGAGTAAAGGGAATGAGCAGTTCTTC. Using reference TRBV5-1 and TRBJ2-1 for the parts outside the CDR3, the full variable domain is KAGVTQTPRYLIKTRGQQVTLSCSPISGHRSVSWYQQTPGQGLQFLFEYFSETQRNKGNFPGRFSGRQFSNSRSEMNVSTLELGDSALYLCASSLDVGSKGNEQFFGPGTRLTVL.

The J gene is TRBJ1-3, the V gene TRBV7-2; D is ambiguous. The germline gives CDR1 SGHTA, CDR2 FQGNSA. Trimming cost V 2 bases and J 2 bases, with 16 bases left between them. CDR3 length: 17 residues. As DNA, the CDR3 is TGTGCCAGCAGCTTAAACGGCAGAGGCTGGACTGGAAACACCATATATTTT. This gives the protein CASSLNGRGWTGNTIYF.

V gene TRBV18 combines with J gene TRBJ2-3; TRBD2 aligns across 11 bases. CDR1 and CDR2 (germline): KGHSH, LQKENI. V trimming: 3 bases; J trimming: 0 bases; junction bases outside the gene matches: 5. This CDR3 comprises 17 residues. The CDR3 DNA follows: TGTGCCAGCTCACCCCTTGGGACTAGCGGCAGCACAGATACGCAGTATTTT. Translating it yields CASSPLGTSGSTDTQYF.

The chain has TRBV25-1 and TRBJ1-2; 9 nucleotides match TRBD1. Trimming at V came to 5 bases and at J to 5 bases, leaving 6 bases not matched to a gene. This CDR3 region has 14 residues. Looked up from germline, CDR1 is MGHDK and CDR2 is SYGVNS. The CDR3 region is CASSWGQGAYGYTF. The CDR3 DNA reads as TGTGCCAGCAGTTGGGGACAGGGCGCTTATGGCTACACCTTC.

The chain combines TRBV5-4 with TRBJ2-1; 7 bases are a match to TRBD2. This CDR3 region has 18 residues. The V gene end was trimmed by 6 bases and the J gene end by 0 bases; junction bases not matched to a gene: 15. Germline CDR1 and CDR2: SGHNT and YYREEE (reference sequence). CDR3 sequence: CASTQRYGAGISYNEQFF. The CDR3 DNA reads TGTGCCAGCACCCAGAGGTATGGAGCGGGGATCTCCTACAATGAGCAGTTCTTC.

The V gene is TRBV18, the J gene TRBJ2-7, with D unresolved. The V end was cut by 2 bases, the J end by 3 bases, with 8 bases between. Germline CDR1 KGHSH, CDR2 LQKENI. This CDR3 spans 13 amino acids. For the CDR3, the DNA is TGTGCCAGCTCACCATCAAAACACTACGAGCAGTACTTC. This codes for CASSPSKHYEQYF.

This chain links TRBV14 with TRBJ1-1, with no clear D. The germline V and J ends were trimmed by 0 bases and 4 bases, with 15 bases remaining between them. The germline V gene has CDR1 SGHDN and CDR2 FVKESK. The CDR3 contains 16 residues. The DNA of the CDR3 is TGTGCCAGCAGCCAAGAGAGGCCCTCCCGGGGCACTGAAGCTTTCTTT. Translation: CASSQERPSRGTEAFF.

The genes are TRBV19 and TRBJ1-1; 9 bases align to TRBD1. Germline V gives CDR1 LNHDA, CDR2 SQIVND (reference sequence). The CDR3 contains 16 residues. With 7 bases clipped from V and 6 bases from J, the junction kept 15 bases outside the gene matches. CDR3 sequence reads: CASTAAGTGSQAEAFF. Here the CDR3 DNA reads TGTGCCAGTACCGCGGCCGGGACAGGGTCTCAGGCTGAAGCTTTCTTT. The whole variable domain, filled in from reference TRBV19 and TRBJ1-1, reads DGGITQSPKYLFRKEGQNVTLSCEQNLNHDAMYWYRQDPGQGLRLIYYSQIVNDFQKGDIAEGYSVSREKKESFPLTVTSAQKNPTAFYLCASTAAGTGSQAEAFFGQGTRLTVV.

This chain's CDR3 is CASSATGGNGYTF. DNA for the CDR3: TGTGCCAGCAGTGCGACAGGGGGCAATGGCTACACCTTC. The gene calls are TRBV12-3 or TRBV12-4 and TRBJ1-2; 10 nucleotides match TRBD1. Unmatched junction bases numbered 3, after V lost 5 bases and J lost 6 bases. The CDR3 consists of 13 residues.

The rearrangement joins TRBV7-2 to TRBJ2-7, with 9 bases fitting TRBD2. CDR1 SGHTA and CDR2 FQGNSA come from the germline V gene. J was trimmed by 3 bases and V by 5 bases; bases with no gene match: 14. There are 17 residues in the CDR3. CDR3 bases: TGTGCCAGCAGCCCGACGGGTAGCGGGGGCTCTCTCTACGAGCAGTACTTC. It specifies CASSPTGSGGSLYEQYF. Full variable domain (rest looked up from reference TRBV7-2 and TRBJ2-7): GAGVSQSPSNKVTEKGKDVELRCDPISGHTALYWYRQSLGQGLEFLIYFQGNSAPDKSGLPSDRFSAERTGGSVSTLTIQRTQQEDSAVYLCASSPTGSGGSLYEQYFGPGTRLTVT.

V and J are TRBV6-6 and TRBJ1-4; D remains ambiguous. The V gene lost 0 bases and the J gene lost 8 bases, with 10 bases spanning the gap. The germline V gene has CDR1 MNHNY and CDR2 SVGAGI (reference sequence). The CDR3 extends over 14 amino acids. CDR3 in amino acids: CASSYSISQEKLFF. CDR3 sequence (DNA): TGTGCCAGCAGTTACTCGATTTCCCAGGAAAAACTGTTTTTT.

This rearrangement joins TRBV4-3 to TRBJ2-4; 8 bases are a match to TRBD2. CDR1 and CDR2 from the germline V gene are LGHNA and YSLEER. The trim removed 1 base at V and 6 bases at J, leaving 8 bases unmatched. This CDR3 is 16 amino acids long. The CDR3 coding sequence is TGCGCCAGCAGCCAAGCATTCGGGACTAGGGCAAACATTCAGTACTTC. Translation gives CASSQAFGTRANIQYF.

Here the CDR3 reads CASSQGSGDNGEAFF. Written as DNA, the CDR3 is TGTGCCAGCAGCCAAGGTTCAGGGGACAACGGTGAAGCTTTCTTT. The rearrangement joins TRBV3-1 (or the pseudogene TRBV3-2) to TRBJ1-1; a possible D gene is TRBD1 (6 bases). Trimming cost V 1 base and J 7 bases, with 16 bases left between them. CDR1 and CDR2 (germline): LGHDT, YNNKEL (reference sequence). The CDR3 length is 15 residues.

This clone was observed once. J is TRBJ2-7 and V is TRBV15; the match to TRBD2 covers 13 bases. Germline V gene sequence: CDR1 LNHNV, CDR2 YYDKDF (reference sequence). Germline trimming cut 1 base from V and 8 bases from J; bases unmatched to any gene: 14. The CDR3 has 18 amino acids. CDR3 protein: CATSRGGLAGPESKKQYF. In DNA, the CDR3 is TGTGCCACCAGCAGAGGGGGACTAGCGGGACCCGAGAGTAAGAAGCAGTACTTC.

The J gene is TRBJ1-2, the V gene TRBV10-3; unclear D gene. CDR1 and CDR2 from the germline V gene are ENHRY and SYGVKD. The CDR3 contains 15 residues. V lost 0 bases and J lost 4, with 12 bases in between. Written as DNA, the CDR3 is TGTGCCATCAGTGAGTCGACGGGAGAGGGCTATGGCTACACCTTC. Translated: CAISESTGEGYGYTF.

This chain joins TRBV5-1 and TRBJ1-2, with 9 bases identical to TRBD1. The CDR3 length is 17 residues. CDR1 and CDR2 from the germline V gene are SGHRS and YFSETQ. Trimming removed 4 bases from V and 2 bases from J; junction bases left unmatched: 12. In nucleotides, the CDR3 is TGCGCCAGCAGCATACCCGGGACAGGGTTTCTGAACTATGGCTACACCTTC. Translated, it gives CASSIPGTGFLNYGYTF. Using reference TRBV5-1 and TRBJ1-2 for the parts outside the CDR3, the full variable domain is KAGVTQTPRYLIKTRGQQVTLSCSPISGHRSVSWYQQTPGQGLQFLFEYFSETQRNKGNFPGRFSGRQFSNSRSEMNVSTLELGDSALYLCASSIPGTGFLNYGYTFGSGTRLTVV.

CDR3 nucleotide sequence: TGCGCCAGCAGTCGGGACAGCAACTATGGCTACACCTTC. This codes for CASSRDSNYGYTF. The chain couples TRBV5-1 to TRBJ1-2; 7 bases align to TRBD1. The J segment lost 2 bases and the V segment lost 5 bases, leaving 3 bases of the junction unmatched. From germline, CDR1 is SGHRS and CDR2 YFSETQ. This CDR3 has 13 amino acids.

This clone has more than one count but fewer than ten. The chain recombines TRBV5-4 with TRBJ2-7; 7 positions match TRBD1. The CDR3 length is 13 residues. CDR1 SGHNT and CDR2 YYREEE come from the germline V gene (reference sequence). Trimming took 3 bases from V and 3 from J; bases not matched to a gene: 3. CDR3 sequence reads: CASSWDRSYEQYF. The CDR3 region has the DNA TGTGCCAGCAGCTGGGACAGAAGCTACGAGCAGTACTTC.

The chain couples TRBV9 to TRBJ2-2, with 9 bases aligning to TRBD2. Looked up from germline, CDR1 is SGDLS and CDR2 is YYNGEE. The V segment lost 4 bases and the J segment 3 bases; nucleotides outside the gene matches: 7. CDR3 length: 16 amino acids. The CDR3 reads CASSLLAGADTGELFF. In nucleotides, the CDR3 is TGTGCCAGCAGCCTTTTAGCGGGAGCGGACACCGGGGAGCTGTTTTTT. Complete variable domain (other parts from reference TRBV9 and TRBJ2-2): DSGVTQTPKHLITATGQRVTLRCSPRSGDLSVYWYQQSLDQGLQFLIQYYNGEERAKGNILERFSAQQFPDLHSELNLSSLELGDSALYFCASSLLAGADTGELFFGEGSRLTVL.

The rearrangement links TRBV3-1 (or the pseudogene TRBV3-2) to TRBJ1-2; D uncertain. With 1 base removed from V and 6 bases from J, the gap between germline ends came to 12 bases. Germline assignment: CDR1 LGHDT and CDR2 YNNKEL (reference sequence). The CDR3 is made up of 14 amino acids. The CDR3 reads CASSQGPTLDGYTF. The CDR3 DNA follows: TGTGCCAGCAGCCAAGGCCCGACCCTAGATGGCTACACCTTC.

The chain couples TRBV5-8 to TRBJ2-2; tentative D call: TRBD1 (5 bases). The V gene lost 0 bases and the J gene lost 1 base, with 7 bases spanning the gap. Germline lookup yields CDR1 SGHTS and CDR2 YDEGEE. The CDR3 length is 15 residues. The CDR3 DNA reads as TGTGCCAGCAGCTTGGGACAGCGGAACACCGGGGAGCTGTTTTTT. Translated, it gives CASSLGQRNTGELFF.

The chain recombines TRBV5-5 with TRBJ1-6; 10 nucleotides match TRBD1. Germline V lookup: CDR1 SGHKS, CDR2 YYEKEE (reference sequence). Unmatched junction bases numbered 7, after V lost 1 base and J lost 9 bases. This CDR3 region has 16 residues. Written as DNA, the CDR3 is TGTGCCAGCAGCTTGTTCCGACAGGGGGCATTTTCACCCCTCCACTTT. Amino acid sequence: CASSLFRQGAFSPLHF.

The chain's CDR3 is CASSESTAGEETQYF. The CDR3 nucleotides are TGCGCCAGCAGCGAATCCACAGCGGGAGAAGAGACCCAGTACTTC. J is TRBJ2-5 and V is TRBV5-1; 8 bases align to TRBD2. Trimming took 4 bases from V and 3 from J; bases not matched to a gene: 8. The CDR3 is 15 amino acids. Germline assignment: CDR1 SGHRS and CDR2 YFSETQ.